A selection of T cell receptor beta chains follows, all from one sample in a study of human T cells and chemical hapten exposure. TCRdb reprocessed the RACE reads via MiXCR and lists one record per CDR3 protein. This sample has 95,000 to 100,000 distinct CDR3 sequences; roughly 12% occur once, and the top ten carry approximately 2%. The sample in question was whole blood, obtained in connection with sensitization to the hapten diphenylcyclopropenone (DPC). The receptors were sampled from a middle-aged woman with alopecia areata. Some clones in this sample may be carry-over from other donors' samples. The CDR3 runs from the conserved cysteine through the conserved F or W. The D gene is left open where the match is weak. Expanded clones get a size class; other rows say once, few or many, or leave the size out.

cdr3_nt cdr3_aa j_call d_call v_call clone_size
TGTGCCAGCATGGAACTAGGACAGACTAATGAAAAACTGTTTTTT CASMELGQTNEKLFF TRBJ1-4 - TRBV6-5 -
TGCAGTGCTAGCCCCCCCGGACAGGGTGAGGAGACCCAGTACTTC CSASPPGQGEETQYF TRBJ2-5 TRBD1 TRBV20-1 many
TGTGCCAGCAGGGAGGCGGTGGAGACCCAGTACTTC CASREAVETQYF TRBJ2-5 - TRBV6-4 few
TGTGCCATCAGTGGGGCGGACGGCACCTCTGGAAACACCATATATTTT CAISGADGTSGNTIYF TRBJ1-3 - TRBV10-3 -
TGTGCCAGCCAAATCCGGAGCGGGAGATTAAACGAGCAGTACTTC CASQIRSGRLNEQYF TRBJ2-7 TRBD2 TRBV6-6 -
TGTGCCAGCAGTGGCGGGGGAATTCTCAATCAGCCCCAGCATTTT CASSGGGILNQPQHF TRBJ1-5 - TRBV6-1 many
TGTGCCAGCAGCCAAGTGGGGCAGAAGAATGAGCAGTTCTTC CASSQVGQKNEQFF TRBJ2-1 - TRBV4-2 many
TGTGCCAGCTCACTTAACCAGGGTAACAATCAGCCCCAGCATTTT CASSLNQGNNQPQHF TRBJ1-5 - TRBV18 -
TGTGCCAGCAGCTCGGGGGCCAGCGGGAGAAGCAATGAGCAGTTCTTC CASSSGASGRSNEQFF TRBJ2-1 TRBD2 TRBV6-5 few
TGTGCCAGCAGTTTCAGGGGGAAACAAGAGACCCAGTACTTC CASSFRGKQETQYF TRBJ2-5 TRBD1 TRBV28 many
TGCAGCGCCACTTCAGGGGAACCCGGGGAGCTGTTTTTT CSATSGEPGELFF TRBJ2-2 - TRBV29-1 -
TGTGCCAGCAGCTTAACAGAGACCTACGAGCAGTACTTC CASSLTETYEQYF TRBJ2-7 - TRBV7-8 many
TGCAGCGTTGTGCCGGGACAGGTTTCCTACGAGCAGTACTTC CSVVPGQVSYEQYF TRBJ2-7 TRBD1 TRBV29-1 many
TGTGCCAGCAGCCTTTTTTCCTCCGGAGGGACTATGAACGAGCAGTACTTC CASSLFSSGGTMNEQYF TRBJ2-7 TRBD2 TRBV3-1 -
TGTGCCAGATGTGGGGCAGGGGGCAGGAAGGAGACCCAGTACTTC CARCGAGGRKETQYF TRBJ2-5 TRBD1 TRBV28 few
TGCGCCAGCAGCCAAGGATGGGCTAGCGGGAGTGCTCGCACAGATACGCAGTATTTT CASSQGWASGSARTDTQYF TRBJ2-3 TRBD2 TRBV4-3 many
TGTGCCAGCAGGACCGGGACTAGGGGCAATGAGCAGTTCTTC CASRTGTRGNEQFF TRBJ2-1 TRBD2 TRBV12-3/TRBV12-4 few
TGTGCCAGCAGCGGCAGCGGGAGCATCTACAATGAGCAGTTCTTC CASSGSGSIYNEQFF TRBJ2-1 TRBD2 TRBV9 -
TGTGCCAGCTCACCAGGCCGCGGGAACACTGAAGCTTTCTTT CASSPGRGNTEAFF TRBJ1-1 - TRBV18 many
TGTGCCAGCAGCGTTTGGGACGGAAGCACTGAAGCTTTCTTT CASSVWDGSTEAFF TRBJ1-1 - TRBV9 few
TGTGCCCGTTCTAGGACAGGGGACGGCTACACCTTC CARSRTGDGYTF TRBJ1-2 TRBD1 TRBV30 few
TGTGCCAGCAGCACCCTGACAGGGGGCGGCCACCTCTACGAGCAGTACTTC CASSTLTGGGHLYEQYF TRBJ2-7 TRBD1 TRBV7-9 -
TGTGCCAGCAGTTACTCAGGGGGGGCTGAAGCTTTCTTT CASSYSGGAEAFF TRBJ1-1 - TRBV6-2/TRBV6-3 -
TGTGCCAGCAGCACGGGACAGCAGAACACTGAAGCTTTCTTT CASSTGQQNTEAFF TRBJ1-1 TRBD1 TRBV5-6 few
TGTGCCAGCAGCGTTTCCCGGGACAGCACAGATACGCAGTATTTT CASSVSRDSTDTQYF TRBJ2-3 - TRBV9 -
TGCGCCAGCAGCCCCGTCGTGGCAGATACGCAGTATTTT CASSPVVADTQYF TRBJ2-3 - TRBV5-1 -
TGCGCCAGCAGCCGAGATACAGGGGGCTCGTATGAAAAACTGTTTTTT CASSRDTGGSYEKLFF TRBJ1-4 TRBD1 TRBV4-3 -
TGCAGTGCTAGATCCCTAGCGGCAGAGCAGTACTTC CSARSLAAEQYF TRBJ2-7 TRBD2 TRBV20-1 few
TGTGCCAGCAGCCTCAGCTCAGGGACCGGGACAGTCTCCTACAATGAGCAGTTCTTC CASSLSSGTGTVSYNEQFF TRBJ2-1 TRBD1 TRBV6-5 -
TGTGCCAGCAGTTCACAGGGGACAAGCTATGGCTACACCTTC CASSSQGTSYGYTF TRBJ1-2 TRBD1 TRBV27 -
TGTGCCAGCAGCGCTGGGACAGCGAACACTGAAGCTTTCTTT CASSAGTANTEAFF TRBJ1-1 TRBD1 TRBV11-1 few
TGTGCCAGCAGTTTGGCCAGCCAAGAGACCCAGTACTTC CASSLASQETQYF TRBJ2-5 - TRBV28 many